Each of the 31 T cell receptor beta chains below was sequenced from the same sample in a study of cytomegalovirus exposure and HLA in healthy donors. TCRdb keeps only in-frame clones here, not all; method: immunoSEQ multiplex PCR. The sample carries 150,000 to 200,000 clones, around 85% recorded once. Input material: PBMCs. These receptors were taken from a man aged 18 to 35 in good health and CMV-seropositive.

Here the CDR3 reads CASSLDGRAYNEQFF. CDR3 DNA: TGCGCCAGCAGCTTGGATGGGAGAGCCTACAATGAGCAGTTCTTC. The V gene is TRBV5-1, the J gene TRBJ2-1; possible D gene TRBD2, 5 bases. V was shortened by 0 bases and J by 2 bases, with 9 bases between the two germline ends. In germline, CDR1 is SGHRS, CDR2 YFSETQ. This CDR3 spans 15 amino acids.

This clone occurred once. The V and J genes are TRBV5-4 and TRBJ2-3; 11 bases match TRBD1. CDR3 length equals 15 residues. Germline CDR1 SGHNT, CDR2 YYREEE (reference sequence). V trimming: 5 bases; J trimming: 0 bases; junction bases outside the gene matches: 2. This CDR3 reads CASRGQGGSTDTQYF. The CDR3 nucleotides are TGTGCCAGCAGGGGACAGGGGGGGAGCACAGATACGCAGTATTTT.

This sequence joins TRBV13 and TRBJ2-7; D is possibly TRBD2 (5 bases). The germline V gene has CDR1 PRHDT and CDR2 FYEKMQ (reference sequence). Trimming took off 5 bases at V and 5 bases at J, with 10 bases between the two ends. The CDR3 runs to 12 residues. The CDR3 region is CASSQTGDEQYF. DNA of the CDR3: TGTGCCAGCAGCCAAACCGGGGACGAGCAGTACTTC.

The V and J genes are TRBV27 and TRBJ2-2; 8 nucleotides agree with TRBD1. CDR3 length: 14 amino acids. The germline gives CDR1 MNHEY, CDR2 SMNVEV (reference sequence). V trimming: 10 bases; J trimming: 5 bases; junction bases outside the gene matches: 9. CDR3 nucleotide sequence: TGTGCCACCCGTCGCAGGGGGCAGACCGGGGAGCTGTTTTTT. Translating gives CATRRRGQTGELFF.

The CDR3 nucleotides are TGTGCCAGCAGTTGGGGACAGGGAGGGCGTCAGCCCCAGCATTTT. It yields the protein CASSWGQGGRQPQHF. The chain recombines TRBV6-6 with TRBJ1-5, with TRBD1 matching 9 bases. Germline CDR1 is MNHNY and CDR2 is SVGAGI (reference sequence). The CDR3 spans 15 residues. The ends lost 4 bases at V and 6 bases at J; junction bases unmatched: 7.

The J gene is TRBJ2-7, the V gene TRBV5-1; TRBD2 matches 10 bases. Germline V gene sequence: CDR1 SGHRS, CDR2 YFSETQ. The V and J ends lost 0 bases and 0 bases, in that order; junction bases with no gene match: 6. This CDR3 is 17 amino acids long. CDR3 sequence reads: CASSLGLAGLSSYEQYF. CDR3 DNA sequence: TGCGCCAGCAGCTTGGGACTAGCGGGCCTCAGCTCCTACGAGCAGTACTTC. The variable domain in full, completed from reference TRBV5-1 and TRBJ2-7, reads KAGVTQTPRYLIKTRGQQVTLSCSPISGHRSVSWYQQTPGQGLQFLFEYFSETQRNKGNFPGRFSGRQFSNSRSEMNVSTLELGDSALYLCASSLGLAGLSSYEQYFGPGTRLTVT.

This chain uses TRBV11-2 with TRBJ2-2, with D maybe TRBD2 (6 bases). CDR1 is SGHAT, CDR2 FQNNGV, per germline. The V end was cut by 2 bases, the J end by 5 bases, with 15 bases between. This CDR3 region has 16 residues. In DNA, the CDR3 is TGTGCCAGCAGCTTAAGGGCAGGGACTTCAACCGGGGAGCTGTTTTTT. Amino acid sequence: CASSLRAGTSTGELFF.

The chain couples TRBV7-2 to TRBJ2-7; 7 nucleotides align to TRBD1. Germline V gene sequence: CDR1 SGHTA, CDR2 FQGNSA. The CDR3 has 13 amino acids. V shed 5 bases, J shed 5 bases, and the junction held 6 bases outside the gene matches. CDR3 region: CASSRLQGNEQYF. CDR3 nucleotide sequence: TGTGCCAGCAGCCGCCTACAGGGGAACGAGCAGTACTTC.

This rearrangement joins TRBV12-5 to TRBJ2-5; D possibly corresponds to TRBD2 (6 bases). There are 15 residues in the CDR3. CDR1 LGHNT and CDR2 FRNRAP come from the germline V gene. V shed 6 bases and J shed 1 base, with 15 bases lying between them. The CDR3 bases are TGTGCTAGTGGCCCTACCGGGGGTCCCCAAGAGACCCAGTACTTC. Translation: CASGPTGGPQETQYF.

V gene TRBV7-8 combines with J gene TRBJ1-1; D not resolved. Trimming cost V 5 bases and J 3 bases, with 13 bases left between them. This CDR3 is built from 14 residues. Germline V gene lookup returns CDR1 SGHVS and CDR2 FQNEAQ. The CDR3 bases are TGTGCCAGCAGCGTTACGCCGCAGGACACTGAAGCTTTCTTT. Translation: CASSVTPQDTEAFF.

V usage is TRBV28 and J usage is TRBJ1-1; the match to TRBD1 covers 8 bases. The J segment lost 0 bases and the V segment lost 2 bases, leaving 2 bases of the junction unmatched. This CDR3 is built from 15 residues. CDR1 MDHEN and CDR2 SYDVKM come from the germline V gene. CDR3 region: CASSLQGAVNTEAFF. The CDR3, as DNA: TGTGCCAGCAGTTTACAGGGGGCAGTGAACACTGAAGCTTTCTTT.

This rearrangement joins TRBV28 to TRBJ2-3, with 15 bases that match TRBD2. The V gene's germline CDR1 is MDHEN and CDR2 SYDVKM. V gave up 0 bases and J gave up 4 bases; unmatched junction bases: 5. The CDR3 spans 18 residues. Here the CDR3 reads CASSLWGTSGRWSDTQYF. CDR3 coding DNA: TGTGCCAGCAGTTTATGGGGGACTAGCGGGAGGTGGTCAGATACGCAGTATTTT. Full variable domain (remainder filled in from reference TRBV28 and TRBJ2-3): DVKVTQSSRYLVKRTGEKVFLECVQDMDHENMFWYRQDPGLGLRLIYFSYDVKMKEKGDIPEGYSVSREKKERFSLILESASTNQTSMYLCASSLWGTSGRWSDTQYFGPGTRLTVL.

The rearrangement uses TRBV9 and TRBJ2-3; 11 bases fit TRBD2. V lost 4 bases, J lost 2 bases, and 6 bases stayed unmatched. This CDR3 spans 16 amino acids. CDR1 is SGDLS and CDR2 is YYNGEE in the germline V gene. The CDR3 reads CASSPSGLAVTDTQYF. The CDR3 nucleotides read TGTGCCAGCAGCCCGTCGGGACTAGCGGTCACAGATACGCAGTATTTT.

The CDR3 here is CAWSGGTGVNYGYTF. The CDR3 DNA sequence: TGTGCCTGGAGTGGGGGGACAGGGGTTAACTATGGCTACACCTTC. The rearrangement links TRBV30 to TRBJ1-2; the match to TRBD1 covers 10 bases. With V trimmed by 1 base and J by 1 base, 3 bases remained unmatched. This CDR3 comprises 15 residues. Germline V gene lookup returns CDR1 GTSNPN and CDR2 SVGIG (reference sequence).

The rearrangement uses TRBV9 and TRBJ2-5, with TRBD2 matching over 7 bases. CDR3 length equals 18 residues. J was trimmed by 2 bases and V by 0 bases; bases with no gene match: 13. Germline lookup yields CDR1 SGDLS and CDR2 YYNGEE. The CDR3 sequence: CASSVARGRGAGQETQYF. The CDR3 bases are TGTGCCAGCAGCGTAGCCCGGGGAAGAGGAGCGGGGCAAGAGACCCAGTACTTC.

V gene TRBV9 combines with J gene TRBJ2-2; 7 bases line up with TRBD1. J was trimmed by 6 bases and V by 1 base; bases with no gene match: 3. Per germline, CDR1 SGDLS and CDR2 YYNGEE. The CDR3 extends over 14 amino acids. The CDR3 spells CASSVNRGAGELFF. The CDR3 region has the DNA TGTGCCAGCAGCGTAAACAGGGGAGCCGGGGAGCTGTTTTTT.

The rearrangement links TRBV28 to TRBJ1-2; D may be TRBD1 (6 bases). V was clipped by 6 bases and J by 8 bases, with 16 bases between them. This CDR3 comprises 13 residues. Germline values: CDR1 MDHEN, CDR2 SYDVKM. CDR3 residues: CASRNGGAPGYTF. The CDR3 DNA reads TGTGCCAGCAGAAACGGGGGGGCGCCGGGCTACACCTTC.

Only one count was recorded for this clone. The CDR3 is CASSQDRNTEAFF. CDR3 nucleotide sequence: TGTGCCAGCAGCCAGGACAGGAACACTGAAGCTTTCTTT. The chain has TRBV5-4 and TRBJ1-1; TRBD1 is a possible D gene (6 bases). The CDR3 is made up of 13 amino acids. Trimming took 4 bases from V and 1 from J, leaving 8 bases between them. Germline-derived CDR1 and CDR2 are SGHNT and YYREEE (reference sequence).

The chain is built from TRBV6-5 and TRBJ2-5; D might be TRBD2 (5 bases). Per the germline V gene, CDR1 is MNHEY and CDR2 is SVGAGI. Deletions cut 2 bases from V and 1 base from J, with 14 bases between. This CDR3 is 16 amino acids long. The DNA of the CDR3 is TGTGCCAGCAGTTACCTAGGCGCGGACTCCCAAGAGACCCAGTACTTC. The encoded protein is CASSYLGADSQETQYF.

This chain uses TRBV2 with TRBJ2-1, with 10 positions matching TRBD2. Per germline, CDR1 SNHLY and CDR2 FYNNEI. CDR3 size: 13 residues. The V gene end was trimmed by 6 bases and the J gene end by 6 bases; junction bases not matched to a gene: 2. This CDR3 is CASRSSGGNEQFF. The CDR3 DNA is TGTGCCAGCAGGTCTAGCGGGGGCAATGAGCAGTTCTTC.

The gene calls are TRBV5-6 and TRBJ2-1; 11 bases are a match to TRBD1. Germline V gives CDR1 SGHDT, CDR2 YYEEEE. V lost 0 bases and J lost 9; bases outside the gene matches: 8. The CDR3 sequence is 16 residues long. As DNA, the CDR3 is TGTGCCAGCAGCTTGGAGGGAGGGACAGGGGGATCTGAGCAGTTCTTC. Amino acids: CASSLEGGTGGSEQFF.

The chain combines TRBV6-1 with TRBJ1-5; possible D gene TRBD1, 6 bases. CDR1 and CDR2 from the germline V gene are MNHNS and SASEGT. Trimming pared 3 bases from V and 7 bases from J, leaving 13 bases between. The CDR3 spans 14 residues. The CDR3 nucleotides are TGTGCCAGCAGTGAGTGGGACATCAACCAGCCCCAGCATTTT. It encodes CASSEWDINQPQHF.

The chain is built from TRBV2 and TRBJ2-7; the D gene is possibly TRBD2 (5 bases). Germline assignment: CDR1 SNHLY and CDR2 FYNNEI. The CDR3 spans 14 residues. Trimming took off 8 bases at V and 7 bases at J, with 21 bases between the two ends. CDR3 nucleotides: TGTGCCAGCTCAGGAGAGGGAACCGTTCCGGAGCAGTACTTC. It specifies CASSGEGTVPEQYF.

The V and J genes are TRBV6-1 and TRBJ1-1; D is uncertain. Trimming shortened V by 4 bases and J by 10 bases, and 19 bases separated the two germline ends. There are 14 residues in the CDR3. Germline values: CDR1 MNHNS, CDR2 SASEGT. CDR3 nucleotides: TGTGCCAGCAGTGCAGGCGGGAGGGTAGGATTAGCTTTCTTT. This sequence encodes CASSAGGRVGLAFF.

This sequence joins TRBV27 and TRBJ2-1; TRBD2 aligns across 10 bases. This CDR3 spans 18 amino acids. Germline CDR1 MNHEY, CDR2 SMNVEV (reference sequence). J lost 2 bases, V lost 1 base, and 8 bases had no gene match. CDR3 region: CASSLWASGRIPYNEQFF. CDR3 nucleotides: TGTGCCAGCAGTTTATGGGCTAGCGGGAGAATCCCCTACAATGAGCAGTTCTTC.

This chain connects TRBV28 to TRBJ2-5; TRBD1 agrees at 8 bases. J gave up 4 bases and V 5 bases, and 6 bases lay outside the gene matches. The CDR3 consists of 14 residues. Germline V gives CDR1 MDHEN, CDR2 SYDVKM. The CDR3, as DNA: TGTGCCAGCAGTCCCACAGGGGGAGGAGAGACCCAGTACTTC. Amino acids: CASSPTGGGETQYF.

This rearrangement joins TRBV13 to TRBJ2-3; possibly TRBD2 for D (6 bases). The germline CDR1 and CDR2 sequences are PRHDT and FYEKMQ (reference sequence). The CDR3 is made up of 18 amino acids. Trimming left V 4 bases short and J 1 base short, with 21 bases between. For the CDR3, the DNA is TGTGCCAGCAGCTATAATCCAGGCCACGGAGGGGGCACAGATACGCAGTATTTT. This codes for CASSYNPGHGGGTDTQYF.

This clone was picked up one time. It is likely a read error, because the conserved phenylalanine at the end of the CDR3 is missing. The DNA is left out, because the CDR3 cannot be placed on it with certainty; the CDR3 is given as TCRdb lists it. The CDR3 region is CASRYPTRGLLQV. V and J are TRBV5-5 and TRBJ1-5. The CDR3 length equals 13 residues, ends included. Germline V gives CDR1 SGHKS, CDR2 YYEKEE (reference sequence).

The chain combines TRBV28 with TRBJ2-7, with unresolved D. V was pared by 0 bases and J by 7 bases, with 13 bases between. The germline CDR1 and CDR2 sequences are MDHEN and SYDVKM. This CDR3 spans 14 amino acids. CDR3 coding DNA: TGTGCCAGCAGTTTATGGGGCCCCCGAGTTGAGCAGTACTTC. Translating it yields CASSLWGPRVEQYF.

This clone showed up just a few times. J is TRBJ1-1 and V is TRBV30; no clear D gene. Per the germline V gene, CDR1 is GTSNPN and CDR2 is SVGIG (reference sequence). V was trimmed by 1 base and J by 5 bases, leaving 14 bases between them. The CDR3 covers 14 residues. This chain's CDR3 is CAWSGAGFGTEAFF. The CDR3 coding sequence is TGTGCCTGGAGTGGGGCGGGGTTCGGTACTGAAGCTTTCTTT.

This clone was seen a handful of times. The chain couples TRBV30 to TRBJ1-2; D unclear. CDR1 and CDR2 (germline): GTSNPN, SVGIG (reference sequence). The ends were cut back, 1 base at V and 4 bases at J, with 10 bases in the middle. CDR3 length: 13 amino acids. As DNA, the CDR3 is TGTGCCTGGAGTGCGTTTTCGAGCTATGGCTACACCTTC. Translated: CAWSAFSSYGYTF.